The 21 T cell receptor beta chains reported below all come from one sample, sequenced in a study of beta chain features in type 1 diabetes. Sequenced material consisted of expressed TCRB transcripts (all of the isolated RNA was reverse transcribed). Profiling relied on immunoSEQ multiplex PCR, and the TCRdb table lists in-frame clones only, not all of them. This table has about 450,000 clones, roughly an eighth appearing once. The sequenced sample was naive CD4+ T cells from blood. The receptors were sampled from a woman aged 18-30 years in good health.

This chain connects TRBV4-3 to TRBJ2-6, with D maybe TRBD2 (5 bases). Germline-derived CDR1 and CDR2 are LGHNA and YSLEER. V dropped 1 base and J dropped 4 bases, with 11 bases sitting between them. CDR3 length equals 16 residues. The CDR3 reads CASSQAPRAGANVLTF. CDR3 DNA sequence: TGCGCCAGCAGCCAAGCGCCGCGGGCCGGGGCCAACGTCCTGACTTTC.

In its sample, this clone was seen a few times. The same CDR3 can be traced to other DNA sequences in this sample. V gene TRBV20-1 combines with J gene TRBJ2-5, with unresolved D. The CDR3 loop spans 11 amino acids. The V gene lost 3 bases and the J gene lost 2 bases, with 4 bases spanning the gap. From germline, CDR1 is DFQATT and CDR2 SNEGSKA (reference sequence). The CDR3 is CSARDQETQYF. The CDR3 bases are TGCAGTGCTAGGGATCAAGAGACCCAGTACTTC.

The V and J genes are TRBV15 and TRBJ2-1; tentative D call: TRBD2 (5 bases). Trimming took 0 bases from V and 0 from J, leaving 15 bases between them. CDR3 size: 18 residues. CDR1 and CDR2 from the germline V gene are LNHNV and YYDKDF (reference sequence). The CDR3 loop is CATSRDGSVGSSYNEQFF. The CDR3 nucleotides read TGTGCCACCAGCAGAGATGGGAGTGTAGGGAGCTCCTACAATGAGCAGTTCTTC.

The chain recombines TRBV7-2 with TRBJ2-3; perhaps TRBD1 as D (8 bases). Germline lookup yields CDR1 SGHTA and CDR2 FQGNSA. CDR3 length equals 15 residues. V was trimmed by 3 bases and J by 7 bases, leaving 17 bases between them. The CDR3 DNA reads TGTGCCAGCAGCTTGGGAGGGACAGGTCACCATACGCAGTATTTT. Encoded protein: CASSLGGTGHHTQYF.

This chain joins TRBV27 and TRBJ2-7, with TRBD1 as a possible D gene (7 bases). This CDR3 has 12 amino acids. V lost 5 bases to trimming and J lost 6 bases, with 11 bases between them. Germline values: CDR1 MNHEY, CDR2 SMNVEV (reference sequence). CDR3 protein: CASSRQGGEQYV. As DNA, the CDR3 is TGTGCCAGCAGTCGACAGGGAGGCGAGCAGTACGTC.

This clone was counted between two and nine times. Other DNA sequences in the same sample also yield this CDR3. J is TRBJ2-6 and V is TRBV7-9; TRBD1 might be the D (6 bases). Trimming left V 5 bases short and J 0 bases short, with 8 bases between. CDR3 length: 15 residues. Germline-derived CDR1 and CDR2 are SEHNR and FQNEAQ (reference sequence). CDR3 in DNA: TGTGCCAGCAGCCCCAGGGGCTCTGGGGCCAACGTCCTGACTTTC. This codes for CASSPRGSGANVLTF. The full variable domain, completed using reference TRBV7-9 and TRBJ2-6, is DTGVSQNPRHKITKRGQNVTFRCDPISEHNRLYWYRQTLGQGPEFLTYFQNEAQLEKSRLLSDRFSAERPKGSFSTLEIQRTEQGDSAMYLCASSPRGSGANVLTFGAGSRLTVL.

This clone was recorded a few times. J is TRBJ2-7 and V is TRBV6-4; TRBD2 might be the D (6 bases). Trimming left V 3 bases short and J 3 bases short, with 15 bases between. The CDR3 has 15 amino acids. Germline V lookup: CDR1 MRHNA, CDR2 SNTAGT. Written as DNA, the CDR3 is TGTGCCAGCAGTGAGTCGGTGGGAGGTGGCTACGAGCAGTACTTC. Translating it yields CASSESVGGGYEQYF.

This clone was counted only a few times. In DNA, the CDR3 is TGTGCCAGCAGCGGGGACAGGGGACAGCAAATGCTCAATGAGCAGTTCTTC. Translation gives CASSGDRGQQMLNEQFF. This rearrangement joins TRBV5-4 to TRBJ2-1; TRBD1 agrees at 10 bases. There are 17 residues in the CDR3. The germline CDR1 and CDR2 sequences are SGHNT and YYREEE (reference sequence). Losses at the gene ends were 4 bases for V and 6 bases for J; bases not matched to a gene: 13.

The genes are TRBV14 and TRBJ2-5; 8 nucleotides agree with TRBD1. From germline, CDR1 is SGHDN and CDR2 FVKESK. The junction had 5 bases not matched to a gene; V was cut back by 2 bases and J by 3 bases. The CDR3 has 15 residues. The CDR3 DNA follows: TGTGCCAGCAGCCAACGACAGGGGTGGGAAGAGACCCAGTACTTC. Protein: CASSQRQGWEETQYF.

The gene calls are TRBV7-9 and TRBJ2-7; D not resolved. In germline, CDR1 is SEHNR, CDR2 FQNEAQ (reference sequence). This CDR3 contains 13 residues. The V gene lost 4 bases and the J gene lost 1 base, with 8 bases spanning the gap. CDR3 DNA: TGTGCCAGCAGCTCATGGAATTCCTACGAGCAGTACTTC. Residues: CASSSWNSYEQYF.

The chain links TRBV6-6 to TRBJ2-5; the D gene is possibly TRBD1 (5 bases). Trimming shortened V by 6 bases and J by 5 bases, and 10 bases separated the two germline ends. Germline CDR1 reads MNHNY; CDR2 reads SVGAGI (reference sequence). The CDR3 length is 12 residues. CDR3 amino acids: CASSLRVETQYF. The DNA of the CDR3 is TGTGCCAGCAGCCTCAGGGTTGAGACCCAGTACTTC.

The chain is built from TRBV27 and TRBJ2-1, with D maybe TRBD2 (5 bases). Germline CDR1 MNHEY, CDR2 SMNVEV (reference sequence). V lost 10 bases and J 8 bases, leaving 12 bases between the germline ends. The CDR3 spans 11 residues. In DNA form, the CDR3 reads TGTGCCACCACTAGTTTTCATGAGCAGTTCTTC. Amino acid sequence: CATTSFHEQFF.

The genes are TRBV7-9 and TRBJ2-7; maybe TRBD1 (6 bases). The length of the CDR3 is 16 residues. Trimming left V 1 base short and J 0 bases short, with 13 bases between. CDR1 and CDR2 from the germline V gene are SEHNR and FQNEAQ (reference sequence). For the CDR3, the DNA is TGTGCCAGCAGCTTAGTGCGCACAGGGAGCTCCTACGAGCAGTACTTC. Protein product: CASSLVRTGSSYEQYF.

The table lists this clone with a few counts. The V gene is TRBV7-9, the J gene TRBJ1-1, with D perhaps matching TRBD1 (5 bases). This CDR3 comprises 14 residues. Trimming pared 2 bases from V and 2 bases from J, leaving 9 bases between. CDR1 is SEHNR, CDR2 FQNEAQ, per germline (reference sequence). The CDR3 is CASSLQGVNTEAFF. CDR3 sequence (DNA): TGTGCCAGCAGCTTACAGGGAGTCAACACTGAAGCTTTCTTT.

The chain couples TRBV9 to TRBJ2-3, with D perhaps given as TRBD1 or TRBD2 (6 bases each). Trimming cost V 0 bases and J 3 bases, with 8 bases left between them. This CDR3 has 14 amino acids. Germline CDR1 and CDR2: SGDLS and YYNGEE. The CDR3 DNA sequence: TGTGCCAGCAGCGTAGCGGGGGCAACAGATACGCAGTATTTT. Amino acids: CASSVAGATDTQYF.

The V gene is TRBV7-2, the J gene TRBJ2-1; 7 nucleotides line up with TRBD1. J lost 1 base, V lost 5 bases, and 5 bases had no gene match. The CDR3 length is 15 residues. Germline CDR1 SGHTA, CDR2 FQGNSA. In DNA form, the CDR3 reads TGTGCCAGCAGCCTCGACAGGGTTTCCTACAATGAGCAGTTCTTC. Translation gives CASSLDRVSYNEQFF.

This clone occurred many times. The CDR3 loop reads CASSKDSLYEQYV. In DNA, the CDR3 is TGTGCCAGCAGCAAGGACTCGCTCTACGAGCAGTACGTC. This sequence joins TRBV21-1 and TRBJ2-7; the D segment call TRBD2 is taken from the table without a DNA check. TRBV21-1 is classified as a pseudogene. The CDR3 is made up of 13 amino acids.

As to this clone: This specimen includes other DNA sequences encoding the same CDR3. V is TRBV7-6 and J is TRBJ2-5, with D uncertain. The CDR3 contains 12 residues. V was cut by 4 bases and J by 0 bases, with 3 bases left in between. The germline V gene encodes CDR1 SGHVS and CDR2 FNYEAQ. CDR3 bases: TGTGCCAGCAGCTCTTACCAAGAGACCCAGTACTTC. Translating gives CASSSYQETQYF.

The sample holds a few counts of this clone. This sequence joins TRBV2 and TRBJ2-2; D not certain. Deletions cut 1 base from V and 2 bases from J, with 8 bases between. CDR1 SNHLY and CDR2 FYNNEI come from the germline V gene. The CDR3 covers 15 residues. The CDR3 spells CASSEEIGNTGELFF. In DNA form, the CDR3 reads TGTGCCAGCAGTGAAGAGATCGGTAACACCGGGGAGCTGTTTTTT.

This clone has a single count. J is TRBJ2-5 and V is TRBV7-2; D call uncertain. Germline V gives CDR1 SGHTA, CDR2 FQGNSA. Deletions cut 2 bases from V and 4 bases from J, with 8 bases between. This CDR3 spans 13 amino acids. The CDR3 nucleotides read TGTGCCAGCAGCTTAACTGATCGAGAGACCCAGTACTTC. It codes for CASSLTDRETQYF.

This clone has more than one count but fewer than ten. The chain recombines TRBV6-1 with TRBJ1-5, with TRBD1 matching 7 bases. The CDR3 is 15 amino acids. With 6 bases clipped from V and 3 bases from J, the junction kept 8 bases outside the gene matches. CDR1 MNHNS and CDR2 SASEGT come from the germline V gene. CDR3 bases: TGTGCCAGCAGCTCGGGACAGAGCCCCAATCAGCCCCAGCATTTT. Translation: CASSSGQSPNQPQHF.